The source of this TCR beta chain is a study of T cells in Graves' hyperthyroidism and ophthalmopathy. Overall study findings and caveats: Expanded thyroid clonotypes (above 0.001) were mostly also found in blood.

The CDR3 is 13 amino acids. Germline V gives CDR1 SEHNR, CDR2 FQNEAQ (reference sequence). Trimming shortened V by 6 bases and J by 0 bases, and 8 bases separated the two germline ends. Hyperthyroidism, newly diagnosed and lasting under 2 months, affected patients aged 18 to 65. Together with thyroid ultrasound, orbital computed tomography, serum thyroxine and TRAb, clinical symptoms were used for diagnoses. Using RNA transcripts as the source, TCR beta CDR3 regions were amplified. In the first-round RT-PCR of the TCR CDR3, the HTBI primer set was used. Via MiXCR, TCRdb re-called the multiplex PCR reads, giving one row per CDR3 protein. The sample records approximately 560,000 distinct CDR3 sequences, 46% being singletons. This clonotype was observed once. What it recognizes is unknown.

This receptor was identified in a woman aged 18 to 35 with Graves' hyperthyroidism. The sequenced sample consisted of peripheral blood or thyroid tissue (not recorded which). The V and J genes are TRBV7-9 and TRBJ1-1; D is ambiguous. CDR3 nucleotide sequence: TGTGCCAGCAGGTGGGAAATGAACACTGAAGCTTTCTTT. Protein product: CASRWEMNTEAFF.